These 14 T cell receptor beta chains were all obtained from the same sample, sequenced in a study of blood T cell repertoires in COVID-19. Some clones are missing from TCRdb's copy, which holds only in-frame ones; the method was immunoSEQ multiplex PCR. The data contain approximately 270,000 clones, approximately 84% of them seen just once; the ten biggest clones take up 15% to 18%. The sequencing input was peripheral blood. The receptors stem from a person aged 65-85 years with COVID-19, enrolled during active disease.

The CDR3 DNA reads as TGTGCCTGGAGGGGGACTAGCGGGTATAAAGAGACCCAGTACTTC. It translates to CAWRGTSGYKETQYF. The chain has TRBV30 and TRBJ2-5; 12 nucleotides match TRBD2. This CDR3 spans 15 amino acids. V trimming: 3 bases; J trimming: 3 bases; junction bases outside the gene matches: 5. CDR1 GTSNPN and CDR2 SVGIG come from the germline V gene (reference sequence).

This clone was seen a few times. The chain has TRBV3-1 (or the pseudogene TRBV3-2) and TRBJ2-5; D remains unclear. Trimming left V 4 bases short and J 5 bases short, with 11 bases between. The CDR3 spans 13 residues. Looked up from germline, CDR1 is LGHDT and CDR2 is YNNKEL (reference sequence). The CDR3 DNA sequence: TGTGCCAGCAGCCGGGCTTCGGCGGAGACCCAGTACTTC. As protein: CASSRASAETQYF.

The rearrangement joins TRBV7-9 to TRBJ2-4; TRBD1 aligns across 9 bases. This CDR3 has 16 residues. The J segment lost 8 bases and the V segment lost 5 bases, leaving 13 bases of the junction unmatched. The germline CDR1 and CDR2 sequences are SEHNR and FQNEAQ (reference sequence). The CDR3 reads CASSPGTGMSRDIQYF. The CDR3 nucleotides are TGTGCCAGCAGCCCCGGGACAGGGATGAGTCGTGACATTCAGTACTTC.

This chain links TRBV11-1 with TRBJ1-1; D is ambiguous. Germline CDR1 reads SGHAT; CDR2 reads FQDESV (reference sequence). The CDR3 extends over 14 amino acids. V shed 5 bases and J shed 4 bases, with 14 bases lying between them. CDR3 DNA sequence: TGTGCCAGCAGCGCGGCATGGGTACCCACTGAAGCTTTCTTT. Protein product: CASSAAWVPTEAFF.

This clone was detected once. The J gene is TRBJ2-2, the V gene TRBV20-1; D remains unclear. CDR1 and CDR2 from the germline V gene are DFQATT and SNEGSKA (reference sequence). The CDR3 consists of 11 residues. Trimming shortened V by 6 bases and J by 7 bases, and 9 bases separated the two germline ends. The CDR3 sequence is CSAIVGGELFF. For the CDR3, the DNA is TGCAGTGCCATTGTCGGCGGGGAGCTGTTTTTT.

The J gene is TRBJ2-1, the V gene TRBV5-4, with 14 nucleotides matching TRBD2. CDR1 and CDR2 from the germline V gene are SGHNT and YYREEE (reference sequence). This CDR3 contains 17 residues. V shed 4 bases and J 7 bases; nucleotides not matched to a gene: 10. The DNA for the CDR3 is TGTGCCAGCAGCGTAGGGACTAGCGGGAGATCTGGTAATGAGCAGTTCTTC. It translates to CASSVGTSGRSGNEQFF.

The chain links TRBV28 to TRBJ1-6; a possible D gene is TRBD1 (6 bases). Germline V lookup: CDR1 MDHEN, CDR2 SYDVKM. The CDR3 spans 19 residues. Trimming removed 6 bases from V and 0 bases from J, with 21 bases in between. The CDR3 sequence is CASRPLQGRGTSYNSPLHF. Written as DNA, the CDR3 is TGTGCCAGCAGGCCGCTCCAGGGAAGGGGGACCTCCTATAATTCACCCCTCCACTTT.

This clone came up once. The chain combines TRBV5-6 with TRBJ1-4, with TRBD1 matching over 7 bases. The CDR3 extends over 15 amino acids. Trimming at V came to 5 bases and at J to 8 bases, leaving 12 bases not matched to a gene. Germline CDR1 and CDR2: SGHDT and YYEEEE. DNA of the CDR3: TGTGCCAGCAGTCGTGTCGACAGGGTTTCCGAAAAACTGTTTTTT. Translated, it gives CASSRVDRVSEKLFF.

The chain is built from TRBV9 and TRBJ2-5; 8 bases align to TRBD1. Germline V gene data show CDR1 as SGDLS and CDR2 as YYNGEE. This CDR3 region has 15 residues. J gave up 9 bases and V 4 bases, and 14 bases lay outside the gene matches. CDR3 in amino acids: CASSLTQGAGAAQYF. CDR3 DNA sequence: TGTGCCAGCAGCTTAACCCAGGGGGCTGGGGCGGCCCAGTACTTC.

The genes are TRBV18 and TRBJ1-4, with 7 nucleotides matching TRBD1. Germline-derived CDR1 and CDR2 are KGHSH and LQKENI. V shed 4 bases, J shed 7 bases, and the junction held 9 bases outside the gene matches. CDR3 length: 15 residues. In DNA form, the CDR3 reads TGTGCCAGCTCACAAAACAGGGGAGGCCGTGAAAAACTGTTTTTT. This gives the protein CASSQNRGGREKLFF.

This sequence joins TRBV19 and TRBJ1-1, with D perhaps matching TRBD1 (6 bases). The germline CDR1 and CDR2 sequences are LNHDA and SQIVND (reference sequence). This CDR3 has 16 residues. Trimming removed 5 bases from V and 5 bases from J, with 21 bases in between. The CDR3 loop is CASSSLRAQGRTEAFF. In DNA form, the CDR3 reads TGTGCCAGTAGTTCCTTGAGGGCCCAGGGGCGGACTGAAGCTTTCTTT.

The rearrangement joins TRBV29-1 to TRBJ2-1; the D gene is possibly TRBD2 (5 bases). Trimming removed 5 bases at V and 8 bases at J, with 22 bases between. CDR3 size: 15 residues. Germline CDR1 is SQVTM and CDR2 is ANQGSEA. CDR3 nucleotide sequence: TGCAGCGTTAGTTCACTAGTCTCGGTGTTCGATGAGCAGTTCTTC. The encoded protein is CSVSSLVSVFDEQFF.

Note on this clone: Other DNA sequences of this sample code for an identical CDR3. CDR3 DNA sequence: TGTGCCAGCAGTGTAGGCAATCAGCCCCAGCATTTT. It yields the protein CASSVGNQPQHF. This chain links TRBV25-1 with TRBJ1-5; D is undetermined. There are 12 residues in the CDR3. V dropped 4 bases and J dropped 2 bases, with 3 bases sitting between them. Germline-derived CDR1 and CDR2 are MGHDK and SYGVNS.

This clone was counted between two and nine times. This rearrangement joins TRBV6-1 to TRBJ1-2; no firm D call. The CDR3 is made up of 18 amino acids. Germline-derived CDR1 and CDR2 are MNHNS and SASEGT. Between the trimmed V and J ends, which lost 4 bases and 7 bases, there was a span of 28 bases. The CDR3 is CASSAIFTIAKALSGYTF. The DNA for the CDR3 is TGTGCCAGCAGTGCCATATTTACTATTGCCAAGGCGCTCTCTGGCTACACCTTC.